This T cell receptor beta chain was captured by sequencing in a study of T cell responses to AZD1222 COVID-19 vaccine. CDR1 is SGHTA and CDR2 is FQGNSA in the germline V gene. There are 16 residues in the CDR3. V lost 5 bases to trimming and J lost 7 bases, with 21 bases between them. Profiled with immunoSEQ multiplex PCR; TCRdb holds only in-frame clones, not every one. The sample has about 57,000 clones, approximately 85% seen once. Sequenced here: peripheral blood, sampled on day 0 of AZD1222 vaccination. The receptor's source is an adult in good health. V and J are TRBV7-2 and TRBJ2-4; possibly TRBD2 for D (7 bases). The CDR3 DNA is TGTGCCAGCAGCCCTTATCCGGGGGGCGTGGTGAACATTCAGTACTTC. As protein: CASSPYPGGVVNIQYF. Variable domain in full (rest from reference TRBV7-2 and TRBJ2-4): GAGVSQSPSNKVTEKGKDVELRCDPISGHTALYWYRQSLGQGLEFLIYFQGNSAPDKSGLPSDRFSAERTGGSVSTLTIQRTQQEDSAVYLCASSPYPGGVVNIQYFGAGTRLSVL.